This T cell receptor (beta chain) was captured by sequencing in a study of tumor-infiltrating lymphocytes in localized non-small cell lung cancer. Produced via immunoSEQ multiplex PCR; TCRdb's table is partial and in-frame only. The sample consists of some 13,000 clones, around 68% of them appearing once. Germline CDR1 SGHNT, CDR2 YYREEE (reference sequence). CDR3 length: 14 amino acids. V lost 8 bases and J lost 0, with 14 bases in between. This rearrangement joins TRBV5-4 to TRBJ1-2; D unresolved. This TCR derives from a human donor with non-small cell lung cancer. Source material: uninvolved lung tissue not adjacent to the tumor. CDR3 nucleotides: TGTGCCAGTTACGCCCGGACCTCTAACTATGGCTACACCTTC. Translated: CASYARTSNYGYTF.